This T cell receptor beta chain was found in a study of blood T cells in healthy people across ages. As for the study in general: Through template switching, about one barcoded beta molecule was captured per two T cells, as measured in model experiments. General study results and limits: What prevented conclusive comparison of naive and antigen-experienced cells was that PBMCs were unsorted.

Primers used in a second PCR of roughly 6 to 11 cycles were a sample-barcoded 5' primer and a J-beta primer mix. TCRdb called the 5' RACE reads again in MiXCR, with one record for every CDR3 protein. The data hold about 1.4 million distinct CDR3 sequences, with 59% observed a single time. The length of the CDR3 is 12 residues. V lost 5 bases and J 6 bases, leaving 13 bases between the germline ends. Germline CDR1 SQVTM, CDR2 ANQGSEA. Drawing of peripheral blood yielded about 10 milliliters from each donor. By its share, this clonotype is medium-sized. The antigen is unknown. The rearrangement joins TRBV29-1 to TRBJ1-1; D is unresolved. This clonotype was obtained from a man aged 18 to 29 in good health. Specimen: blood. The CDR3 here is CSVRPGDAEAFF. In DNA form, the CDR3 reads TGCAGCGTTAGACCGGGAGACGCTGAAGCTTTCTTT.